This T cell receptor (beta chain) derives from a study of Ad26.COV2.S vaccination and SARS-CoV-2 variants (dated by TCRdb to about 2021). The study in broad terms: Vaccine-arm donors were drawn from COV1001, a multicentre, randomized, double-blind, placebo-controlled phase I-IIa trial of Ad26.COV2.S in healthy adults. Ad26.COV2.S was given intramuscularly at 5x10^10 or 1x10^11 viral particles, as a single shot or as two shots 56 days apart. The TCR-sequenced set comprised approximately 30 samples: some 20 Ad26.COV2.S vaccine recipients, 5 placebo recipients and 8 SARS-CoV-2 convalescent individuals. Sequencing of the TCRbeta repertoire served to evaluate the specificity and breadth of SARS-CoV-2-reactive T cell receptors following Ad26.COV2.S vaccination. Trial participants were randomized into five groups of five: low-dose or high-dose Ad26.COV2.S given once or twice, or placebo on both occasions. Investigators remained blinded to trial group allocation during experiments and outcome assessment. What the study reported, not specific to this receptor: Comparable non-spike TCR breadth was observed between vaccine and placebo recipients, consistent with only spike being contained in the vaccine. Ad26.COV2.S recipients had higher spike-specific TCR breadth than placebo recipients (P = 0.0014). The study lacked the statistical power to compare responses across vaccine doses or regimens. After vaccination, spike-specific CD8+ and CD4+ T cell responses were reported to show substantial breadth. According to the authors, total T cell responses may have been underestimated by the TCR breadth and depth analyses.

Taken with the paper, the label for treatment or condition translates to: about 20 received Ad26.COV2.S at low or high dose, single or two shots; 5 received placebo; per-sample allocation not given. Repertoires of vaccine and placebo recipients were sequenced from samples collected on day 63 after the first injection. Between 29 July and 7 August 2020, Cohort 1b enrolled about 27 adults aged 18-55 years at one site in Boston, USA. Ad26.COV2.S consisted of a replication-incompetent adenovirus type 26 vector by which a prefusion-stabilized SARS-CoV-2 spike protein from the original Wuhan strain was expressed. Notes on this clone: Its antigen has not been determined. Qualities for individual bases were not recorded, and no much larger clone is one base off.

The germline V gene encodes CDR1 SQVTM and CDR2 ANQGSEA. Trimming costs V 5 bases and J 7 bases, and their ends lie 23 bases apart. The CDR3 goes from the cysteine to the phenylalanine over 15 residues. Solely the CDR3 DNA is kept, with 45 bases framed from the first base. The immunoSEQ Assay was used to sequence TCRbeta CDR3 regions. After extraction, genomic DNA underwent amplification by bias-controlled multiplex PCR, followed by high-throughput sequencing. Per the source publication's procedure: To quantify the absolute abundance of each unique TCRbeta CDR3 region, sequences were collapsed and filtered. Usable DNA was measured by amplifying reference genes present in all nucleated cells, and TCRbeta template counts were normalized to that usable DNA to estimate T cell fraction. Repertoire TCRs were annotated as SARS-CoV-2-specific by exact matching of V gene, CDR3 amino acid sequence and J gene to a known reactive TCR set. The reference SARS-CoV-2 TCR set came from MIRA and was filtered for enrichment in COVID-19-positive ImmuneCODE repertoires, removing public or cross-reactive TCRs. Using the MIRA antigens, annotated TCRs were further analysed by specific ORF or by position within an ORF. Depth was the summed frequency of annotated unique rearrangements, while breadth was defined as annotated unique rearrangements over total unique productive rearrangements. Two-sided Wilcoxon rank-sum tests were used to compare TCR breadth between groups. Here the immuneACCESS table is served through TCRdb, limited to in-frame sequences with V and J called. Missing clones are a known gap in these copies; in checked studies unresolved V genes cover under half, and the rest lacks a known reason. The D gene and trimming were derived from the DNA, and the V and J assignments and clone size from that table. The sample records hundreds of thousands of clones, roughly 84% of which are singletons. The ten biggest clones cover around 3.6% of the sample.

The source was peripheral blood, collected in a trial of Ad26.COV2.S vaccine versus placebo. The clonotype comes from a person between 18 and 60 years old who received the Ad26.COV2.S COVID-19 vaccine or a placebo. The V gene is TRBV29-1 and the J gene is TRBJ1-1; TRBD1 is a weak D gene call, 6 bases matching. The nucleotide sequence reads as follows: TGCAGCGTTCTAACAGGGAAACCCACGGGTATTGAAGCTTTCTTT. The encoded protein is CSVLTGKPTGIEAFF.